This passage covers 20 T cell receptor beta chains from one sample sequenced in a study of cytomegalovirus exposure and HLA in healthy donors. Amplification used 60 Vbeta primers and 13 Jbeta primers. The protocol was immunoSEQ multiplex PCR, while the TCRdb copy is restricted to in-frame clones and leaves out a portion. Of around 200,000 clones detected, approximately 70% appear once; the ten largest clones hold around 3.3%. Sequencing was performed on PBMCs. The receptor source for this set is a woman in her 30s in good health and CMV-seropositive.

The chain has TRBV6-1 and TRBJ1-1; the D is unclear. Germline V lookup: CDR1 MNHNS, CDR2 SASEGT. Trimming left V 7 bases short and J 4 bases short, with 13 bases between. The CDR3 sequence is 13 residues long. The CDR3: CASTALTSTEAFF. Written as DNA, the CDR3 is TGTGCCAGCACAGCCTTGACAAGCACTGAAGCTTTCTTT.

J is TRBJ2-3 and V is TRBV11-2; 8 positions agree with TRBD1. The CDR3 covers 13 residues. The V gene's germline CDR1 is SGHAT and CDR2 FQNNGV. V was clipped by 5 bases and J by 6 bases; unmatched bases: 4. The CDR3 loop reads CASSKTGVDTQYF. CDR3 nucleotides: TGTGCCAGCAGCAAGACAGGGGTCGATACGCAGTATTTT. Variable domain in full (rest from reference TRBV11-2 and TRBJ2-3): EAGVAQSPRYKIIEKRQSVAFWCNPISGHATLYWYQQILGQGPKLLIQFQNNGVVDDSQLPKDRFSAERLKGVDSTLKIQPAKLEDSAVYLCASSKTGVDTQYFGPGTRLTVL.

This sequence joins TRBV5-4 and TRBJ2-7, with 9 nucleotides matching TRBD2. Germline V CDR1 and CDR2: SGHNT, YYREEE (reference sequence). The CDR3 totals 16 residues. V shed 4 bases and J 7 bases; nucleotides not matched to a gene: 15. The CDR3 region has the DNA TGTGCCAGCAGCCCCCGAGGGGCGGGAGGGCCTTGGGAGCAGTACTTC. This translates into CASSPRGAGGPWEQYF. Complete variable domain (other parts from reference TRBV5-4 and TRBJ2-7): ETGVTQSPTHLIKTRGQQVTLRCSSQSGHNTVSWYQQALGQGPQFIFQYYREEENGRGNFPPRFSGLQFPNYSSELNVNALELDDSALYLCASSPRGAGGPWEQYFGPGTRLTVT.

The CDR3 is CASSPPGGVLYEQYF. CDR3 sequence (DNA): TGTGCCAGCAGCCCACCAGGGGGCGTACTCTACGAGCAGTACTTC. The gene calls are TRBV7-9 and TRBJ2-7, with 8 nucleotides matching TRBD1. J lost 3 bases, V lost 5 bases, and 9 bases had no gene match. The CDR3 covers 15 residues. Germline CDR1 is SEHNR and CDR2 is FQNEAQ (reference sequence).

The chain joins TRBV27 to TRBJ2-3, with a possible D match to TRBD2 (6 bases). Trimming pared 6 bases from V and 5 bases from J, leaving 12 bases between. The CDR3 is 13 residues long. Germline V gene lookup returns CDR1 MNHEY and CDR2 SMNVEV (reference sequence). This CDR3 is CASSPGGGDTQYF. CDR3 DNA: TGTGCCAGCAGCCCCGGGGGTGGAGATACGCAGTATTTT.

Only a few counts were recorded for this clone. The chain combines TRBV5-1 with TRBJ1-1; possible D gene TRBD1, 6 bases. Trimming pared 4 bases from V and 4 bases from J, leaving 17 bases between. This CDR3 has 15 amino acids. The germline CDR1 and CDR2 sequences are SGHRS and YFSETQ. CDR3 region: CASSRELQGITEAFF. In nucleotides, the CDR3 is TGCGCCAGCAGCCGAGAACTACAGGGAATCACTGAAGCTTTCTTT.

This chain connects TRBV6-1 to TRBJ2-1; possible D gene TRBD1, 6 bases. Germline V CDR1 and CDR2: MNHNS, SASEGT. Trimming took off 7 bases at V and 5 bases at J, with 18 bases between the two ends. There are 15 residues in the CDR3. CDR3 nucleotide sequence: TGTGCCAGCATCTCGCACAGGGCTTCCCACAATGAGCAGTTCTTC. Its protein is CASISHRASHNEQFF.

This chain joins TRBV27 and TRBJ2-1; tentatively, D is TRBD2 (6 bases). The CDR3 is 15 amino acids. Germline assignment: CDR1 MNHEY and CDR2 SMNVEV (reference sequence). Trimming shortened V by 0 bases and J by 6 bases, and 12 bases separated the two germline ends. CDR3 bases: TGTGCCAGCAGTTTATCACGGGGGATAAGCAATGAGCAGTTCTTC. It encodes CASSLSRGISNEQFF.

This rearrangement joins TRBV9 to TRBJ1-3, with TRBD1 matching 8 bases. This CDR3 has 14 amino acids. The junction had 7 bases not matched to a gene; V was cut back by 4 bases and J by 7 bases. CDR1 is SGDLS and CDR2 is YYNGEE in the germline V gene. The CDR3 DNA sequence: TGTGCCAGCAGCCTGACAGGGGAGGGCAACACCATATATTTT. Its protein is CASSLTGEGNTIYF. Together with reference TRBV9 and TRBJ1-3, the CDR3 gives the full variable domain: DSGVTQTPKHLITATGQRVTLRCSPRSGDLSVYWYQQSLDQGLQFLIQYYNGEERAKGNILERFSAQQFPDLHSELNLSSLELGDSALYFCASSLTGEGNTIYFGEGSWLTVV.

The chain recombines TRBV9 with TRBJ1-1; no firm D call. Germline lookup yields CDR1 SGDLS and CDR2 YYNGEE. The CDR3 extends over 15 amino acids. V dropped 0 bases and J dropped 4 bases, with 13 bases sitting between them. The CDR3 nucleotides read TGTGCCAGCAGCGTAGCGGCGGTTCTTAGCACTGAAGCTTTCTTT. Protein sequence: CASSVAAVLSTEAFF.

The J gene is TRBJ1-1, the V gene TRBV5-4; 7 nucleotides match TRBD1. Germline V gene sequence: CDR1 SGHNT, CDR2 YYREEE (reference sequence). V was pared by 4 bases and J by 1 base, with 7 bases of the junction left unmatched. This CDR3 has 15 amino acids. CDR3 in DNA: TGTGCCAGCAGCCGTGAAGGGGGCTCGAACACTGAAGCTTTCTTT. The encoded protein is CASSREGGSNTEAFF.

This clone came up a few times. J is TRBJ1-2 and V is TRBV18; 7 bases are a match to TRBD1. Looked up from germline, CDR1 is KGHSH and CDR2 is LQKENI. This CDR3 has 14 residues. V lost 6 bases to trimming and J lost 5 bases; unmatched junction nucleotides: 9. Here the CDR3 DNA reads TGTGCCAGCTCCGACAGGGTAGCAGAATATGGCTACACCTTC. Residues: CASSDRVAEYGYTF.

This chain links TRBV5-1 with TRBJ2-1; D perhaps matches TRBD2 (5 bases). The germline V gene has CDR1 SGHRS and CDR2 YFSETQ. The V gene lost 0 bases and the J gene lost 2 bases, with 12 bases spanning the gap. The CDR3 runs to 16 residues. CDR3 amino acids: CASSLVMGSPYNEQFF. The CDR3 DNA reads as TGCGCCAGCAGCTTGGTGATGGGGAGCCCCTACAATGAGCAGTTCTTC.

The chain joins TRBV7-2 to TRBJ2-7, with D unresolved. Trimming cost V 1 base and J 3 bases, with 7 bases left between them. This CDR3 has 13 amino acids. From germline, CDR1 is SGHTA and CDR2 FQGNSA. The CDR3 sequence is CASSLGGLYEQYF. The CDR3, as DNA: TGTGCCAGCAGCTTAGGTGGGCTCTACGAGCAGTACTTC.

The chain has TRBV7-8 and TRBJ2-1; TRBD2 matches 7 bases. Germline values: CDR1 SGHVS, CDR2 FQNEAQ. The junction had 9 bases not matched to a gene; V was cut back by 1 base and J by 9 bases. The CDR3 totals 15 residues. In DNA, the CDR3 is TGTGCCAGCAGCTTAGTCCAAGGACTAGATAGTGAGCAGTTCTTC. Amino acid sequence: CASSLVQGLDSEQFF.

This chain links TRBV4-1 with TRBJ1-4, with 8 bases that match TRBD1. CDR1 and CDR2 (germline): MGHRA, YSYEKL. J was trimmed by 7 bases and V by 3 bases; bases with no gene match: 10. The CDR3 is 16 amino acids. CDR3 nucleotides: TGCGCCAGCAGCCACTTTTGGACAGGGTTAAGTGAAAAACTGTTTTTT. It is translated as CASSHFWTGLSEKLFF.

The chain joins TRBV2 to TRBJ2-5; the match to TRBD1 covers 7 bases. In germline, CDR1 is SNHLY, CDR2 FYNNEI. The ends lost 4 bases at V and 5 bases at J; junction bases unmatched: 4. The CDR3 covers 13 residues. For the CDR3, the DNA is TGTGCCAGCAGTGGAGGGGGCTCTGAGACCCAGTACTTC. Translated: CASSGGGSETQYF.

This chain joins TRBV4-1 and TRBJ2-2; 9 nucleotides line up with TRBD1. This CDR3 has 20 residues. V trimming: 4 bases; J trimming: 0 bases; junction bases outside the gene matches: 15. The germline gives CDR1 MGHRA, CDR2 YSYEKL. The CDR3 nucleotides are TGCGCCAGCAGCCCTGGGGGGACAGGGTTTATCAACTCGAACACCGGGGAGCTGTTTTTT. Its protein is CASSPGGTGFINSNTGELFF.

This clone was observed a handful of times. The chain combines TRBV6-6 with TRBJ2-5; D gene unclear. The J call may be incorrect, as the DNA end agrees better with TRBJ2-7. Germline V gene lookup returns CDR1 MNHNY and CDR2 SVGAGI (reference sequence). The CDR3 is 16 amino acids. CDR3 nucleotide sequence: TGTGCCAGCAGTTATAGAGTTGTCATGAGCTCCTACGAGCAGTACTTC. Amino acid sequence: CASSYRVVMSSYEQYF.

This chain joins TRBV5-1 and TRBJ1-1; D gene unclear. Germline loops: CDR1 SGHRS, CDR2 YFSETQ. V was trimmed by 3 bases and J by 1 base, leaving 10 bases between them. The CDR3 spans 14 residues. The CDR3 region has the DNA TGCGCCAGCAGCTCACCGGGAGCGAACACTGAAGCTTTCTTT. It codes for CASSSPGANTEAFF.